This TCR beta chain was identified in a study of control samples from healthy donors and cancer patients. The protocol was immunoSEQ multiplex PCR, while the TCRdb copy is restricted to in-frame clones and leaves out a portion. Of 150,000 to 200,000 clones in the sample, 85% to 90% were seen once. V shed 3 bases and J shed 6 bases, with 16 bases lying between them. The CDR3 is 15 amino acids. Germline CDR1 and CDR2: ENHRY and SYGVKD. Source material: blood. This TCR derives from a woman in her 30s in good health. The V and J genes are TRBV10-3 and TRBJ2-3; D may be TRBD1 or TRBD2 (6 bases each). In nucleotides, the CDR3 is TGTGCCATCAGTGACAGTCGGACGGGGGCGGATACGCAGTATTTT. It yields the protein CAISDSRTGADTQYF.